A selection of T cell receptor beta chains follows, all from one sample in a study of regulatory T cells in long-lasting Graves disease. TCRdb reanalysed the multiplex PCR reads using MiXCR and keeps one entry per CDR3 protein. The sample has roughly 400,000 distinct CDR3 sequences, about 15% seen once. The sample also formed part of further work on T cells in Graves' hyperthyroidism and ophthalmopathy.

The specimen was peripheral blood mononuclear cells (PBMCs), collected at new diagnosis, from a patient treated with antithyroid drugs. The receptors here all came from a woman under 30 with Graves disease. The conserved cysteine and the conserved F or W are not part of the CDR3 here.

J | V | CDR3
TRBJ2-1 | TRBV24-1 | ATSDLSGKYNEQF
TRBJ2-1 | TRBV20-1 | SARVALQTGLQYNEQF
TRBJ2-1 | TRBV19 | ASRNKGASPLRTYNEQF
TRBJ2-4 | TRBV28 | ASSWGLLVAKNIQY
TRBJ1-1 | TRBV6-2/TRBV6-3 | ASSYLGYSEAF
TRBJ2-7 | TRBV7-6 | ASSSRADYPYEQY
- | TRBV2 | ASIGGAYEQF
TRBJ2-5 | TRBV7-9 | ASTAVSEETQY
TRBJ2-1 | TRBV4-3 | ASSQAGLGVEQF
TRBJ1-5 | TRBV6-1 | ASSESSGDQPQH
TRBJ2-1 | TRBV6-2/TRBV6-3 | ASSYAGLAGSYNEQF
TRBJ2-7 | TRBV7-9 | ASSSASGGDEQY
TRBJ2-1 | TRBV20-1 | SAQEILAGGQRDEQF
TRBJ2-1 | TRBV7-9 | ASSLRFLLAGGEQF
TRBJ2-3 | TRBV7-2 | ASSSPTSGRWAGGDTQY
TRBJ2-7 | TRBV20-1 | SARDLTSGWDEQY
TRBJ2-7 | TRBV12-3/TRBV12-4 | ASSAQAQEYVEQY
TRBJ2-3 | TRBV20-1 | SATGQGSDTQY
TRBJ1-2 | TRBV27 | ASSLNREHGYT
TRBJ2-5 | TRBV20-1 | SARDWGGTSGRASETQY